Shown below are 8 T cell receptor beta chains from a single sample sequenced in a study of blood T cells in healthy people across ages. Together with a sample-barcoded 5' primer, a J-beta primer mix was included in a second PCR lasting roughly 6 to 12 cycles. TCRdb re-called the 5' RACE reads through MiXCR, storing one row per CDR3 protein. The repertoire holds about 640,000 distinct CDR3 sequences, with 58% as singletons. The sequenced sample was blood. The receptors here all came from a man in his 60s in good health.

This chain uses TRBV27 with TRBJ1-1; D is possibly TRBD1 (5 bases). The CDR3 length is 14 residues. Germline values: CDR1 MNHEY, CDR2 SMNVEV (reference sequence). Deletions cut 4 bases from V and 5 bases from J, with 14 bases between. The CDR3 is CASSSGLEGTEAFF. CDR3 DNA: TGTGCCAGCAGTTCCGGTCTGGAGGGGACTGAAGCTTTCTTT.

Only a few counts were recorded for this clonotype. The V call is TRBV29-1, the J call TRBJ2-6; possibly TRBD2 for D (5 bases). Germline CDR1 is SQVTM and CDR2 is ANQGSEA. This CDR3 has 15 residues. V lost 3 bases and J lost 1, with 10 bases in between. CDR3 DNA sequence: TGCAGCGTTGAGGCGGGCGGGTCTGGGGCCAACGTCCTGACTTTC. Amino acid sequence: CSVEAGGSGANVLTF. The whole variable domain, remainder taken from reference TRBV29-1 and TRBJ2-6, is SAVISQKPSRDICQRGTSLTIQCQVDSQVTMMFWYRQQPGQSLTLIATANQGSEATYESGFVIDKFPISRPNLTFSTLTVSNMSPEDSSIYLCSVEAGGSGANVLTFGAGSRLTVL.

The chain links TRBV9 to TRBJ1-1; no firm D call. From germline, CDR1 is SGDLS and CDR2 YYNGEE. This CDR3 contains 13 residues. The V gene lost 0 bases and the J gene lost 3 bases, with 6 bases spanning the gap. The CDR3 nucleotides read TGTGCCAGCAGCGTAGACGGGTACACTGAAGCTTTCTTT. Translating gives CASSVDGYTEAFF.

This clonotype was counted at least ten times. V is TRBV12-3 or TRBV12-4 and J is TRBJ1-5, with D possibly matching TRBD1 (5 bases). Trimming left V 3 bases short and J 4 bases short, with 7 bases between. The CDR3 runs 13 residues. Written as DNA, the CDR3 is TGTGCCAGCAGTTTTGGGGGAAATCAGCCCCAGCATTTT. This gives the protein CASSFGGNQPQHF.

The gene calls are TRBV7-2 and TRBJ2-1; the D gene is possibly TRBD1 (5 bases). V was shortened by 5 bases and J by 3 bases, with 14 bases between the two germline ends. CDR1 and CDR2 from the germline V gene are SGHTA and FQGNSA. This CDR3 comprises 15 residues. Here the CDR3 DNA reads TGTGCCAGCAGCCTAGGGGCAGGCCTCTACAATGAGCAGTTCTTC. It codes for CASSLGAGLYNEQFF.

This clonotype has more than one count but fewer than ten. The J gene is TRBJ2-1, the V gene TRBV7-6; D ambiguous. The CDR3 totals 13 residues. V gave up 5 bases and J gave up 3 bases, with 8 bases separating them. Germline lookup yields CDR1 SGHVS and CDR2 FNYEAQ. CDR3 in amino acids: CASSSSGYNEQFF. The CDR3 DNA sequence: TGTGCCAGCAGCAGCTCAGGCTACAATGAGCAGTTCTTC.

This chain joins TRBV7-8 and TRBJ2-7, with 12 positions matching TRBD2. In germline, CDR1 is SGHVS, CDR2 FQNEAQ. Trimming cost V 5 bases and J 1 base; bases outside gene matches: 6. CDR3 length equals 16 residues. This CDR3 reads CASSPGGLAGSYEQYF. The CDR3 DNA follows: TGTGCCAGCAGCCCGGGGGGACTAGCGGGTTCCTACGAGCAGTACTTC.

In regard to this clonotype: The junction and the germline gene differ at one end; a read error may be behind it. CDR3 sequence reads: CANSLGGTVARGYTF. CDR3 nucleotides: TGTGCCAACAGTTTGGGGGGGACCGTCGCGCGGGGCTACACCTTC. This chain uses TRBV27 with TRBJ1-2, with a possible D match to TRBD1 (5 bases). The CDR3 spans 15 residues. Germline values: CDR1 MNHEY, CDR2 SMNVEV (reference sequence).